These 24 T cell receptor beta chains were all obtained from the same sample, sequenced in a study of T cell responses to AZD1222 COVID-19 vaccine. Assay used: immunoSEQ multiplex PCR; TCRdb lists only in-frame clones, some missing. The sample includes about 140,000 clones, roughly 92% of them seen just once. Specimen: peripheral blood, collected on day 0 of AZD1222 vaccination. The receptors were sampled from an adult in good health.

This sequence joins TRBV24-1 and TRBJ2-2, with D possibly being TRBD2 (5 bases). The V end was cut by 6 bases, the J end by 6 bases, with 13 bases between. The length of the CDR3 is 14 residues. Germline V gene lookup returns CDR1 KGHDR and CDR2 SFDVKD. This chain's CDR3 is CATSRVTGSGELFF. The CDR3 DNA reads TGTGCCACCAGTCGGGTAACGGGATCCGGGGAGCTGTTTTTT.

The chain employs TRBV5-1 and TRBJ1-5; no reliable D call. Trimming removed 2 bases at V and 2 bases at J, with 8 bases between. The V gene's germline CDR1 is SGHRS and CDR2 YFSETQ. This CDR3 comprises 14 residues. The CDR3, as DNA: TGCGCCAGCAGCTTTGACGGTCGCAATCAGCCCCAGCATTTT. Its protein product is CASSFDGRNQPQHF.

This chain joins TRBV19 and TRBJ2-6; D not resolved. The V gene lost 3 bases and the J gene lost 0 bases, with 6 bases spanning the gap. CDR1 is LNHDA and CDR2 is SQIVND in the germline V gene (reference sequence). This CDR3 comprises 15 residues. CDR3 loop: CASSIFHSGANVLTF. CDR3 DNA: TGTGCCAGTAGTATTTTCCACTCTGGGGCCAACGTCCTGACTTTC. Together with reference TRBV19 and TRBJ2-6, the CDR3 gives the full variable domain: DGGITQSPKYLFRKEGQNVTLSCEQNLNHDAMYWYRQDPGQGLRLIYYSQIVNDFQKGDIAEGYSVSREKKESFPLTVTSAQKNPTAFYLCASSIFHSGANVLTFGAGSRLTVL.

This clone was seen a single time. This chain joins TRBV28 and TRBJ2-1; D remains unclear. The ends were cut back, 7 bases at V and 3 bases at J, with 16 bases in the middle. This CDR3 spans 15 amino acids. CDR1 MDHEN and CDR2 SYDVKM come from the germline V gene. This chain's CDR3 is CASTRTTSLYNEQFF. In DNA, the CDR3 is TGTGCCAGCACCCGAACTACCTCGCTCTACAATGAGCAGTTCTTC. The variable domain in full, completed from reference TRBV28 and TRBJ2-1, reads DVKVTQSSRYLVKRTGEKVFLECVQDMDHENMFWYRQDPGLGLRLIYFSYDVKMKEKGDIPEGYSVSREKKERFSLILESASTNQTSMYLCASTRTTSLYNEQFFGPGTRLTVL.

This chain links TRBV7-2 with TRBJ2-7; a possible D gene is TRBD1 (5 bases). The CDR3 length is 13 residues. Germline V gives CDR1 SGHTA, CDR2 FQGNSA. V dropped 1 base and J dropped 5 bases, with 9 bases sitting between them. The CDR3 DNA reads TGTGCCAGCAGCTTAGTACAGGTTGACGAGCAGTACTTC. Protein: CASSLVQVDEQYF.

The chain carries TRBV18 and TRBJ1-6; D call uncertain. This CDR3 contains 16 residues. V was pared by 4 bases and J by 4 bases, with 14 bases between. Germline V lookup: CDR1 KGHSH, CDR2 LQKENI. CDR3 loop: CASSRTGTNYNSPLHF. DNA for the CDR3: TGTGCCAGCTCACGGACGGGAACAAATTATAATTCACCCCTCCACTTT.

This clone was observed a single time. The chain recombines TRBV7-6 with TRBJ1-4, with D unresolved. The CDR3 covers 13 residues. CDR1 and CDR2 from the germline V gene are SGHVS and FNYEAQ. Deletions cut 10 bases from V and 7 bases from J, with 16 bases between. CDR3 amino acids: CATRALAGEKLFF. In DNA form, the CDR3 reads TGTGCCACTCGGGCACTGGCGGGTGAAAAACTGTTTTTT.

The chain joins TRBV6-5 to TRBJ2-5, with a possible D match to TRBD2 (5 bases). Germline lookup yields CDR1 MNHEY and CDR2 SVGAGI. The CDR3 sequence is 16 residues long. V gave up 2 bases and J gave up 0 bases, with 13 bases separating them. CDR3 sequence: CASSYTGKLYQETQYF. The CDR3 bases are TGTGCCAGCAGTTACACGGGGAAATTGTACCAAGAGACCCAGTACTTC.

In its sample, this clone was seen a few times. An end of the junction differs from the germline gene, which may be a read error. This chain links TRBV20-1 with TRBJ2-3, with a tentative D call TRBD2 (5 bases). Germline CDR1 and CDR2: DFQATT and SNEGSKA (reference sequence). The CDR3 covers 11 residues. The CDR3 is CSARAADTQYF. Written as DNA, the CDR3 is TGCAGTGCCAGAGCGGCCGATACGCAGTATTTT.

This chain connects TRBV3-1 (or the pseudogene TRBV3-2) to TRBJ2-1; D is possibly TRBD2 (6 bases). Germline V gene data show CDR1 as LGHDT and CDR2 as YNNKEL (reference sequence). The CDR3 runs to 14 residues. Trimming cost V 4 bases and J 7 bases, with 14 bases left between them. The CDR3 here is CASSRGGVRNEQFF. Written as DNA, the CDR3 is TGTGCCAGCAGCCGCGGCGGGGTGAGAAATGAGCAGTTCTTC.

This clone was found once. The chain is built from TRBV2 and TRBJ1-1, with 8 bases fitting TRBD1. The length of the CDR3 is 14 residues. V was clipped by 6 bases and J by 4 bases; unmatched bases: 7. The germline V gene encodes CDR1 SNHLY and CDR2 FYNNEI. The CDR3 spells CASSVQGGATEAFF. The CDR3 DNA is TGTGCCAGCAGCGTACAGGGGGGGGCCACTGAAGCTTTCTTT.

V usage is TRBV18 and J usage is TRBJ2-7, with 8 bases aligning to TRBD1. The CDR3 has 14 amino acids. The germline gives CDR1 KGHSH, CDR2 LQKENI. V was clipped by 5 bases and J by 3 bases; unmatched bases: 6. CDR3 coding DNA: TGTGCCAGCTCAACGGGACAGGTTGGCTACGAGCAGTACTTC. Its translation: CASSTGQVGYEQYF.

The chain recombines TRBV14 with TRBJ2-7; D is unresolved. The CDR3 spans 15 residues. Germline V gene data show CDR1 as SGHDN and CDR2 as FVKESK. V lost 1 base and J 1 base, leaving 11 bases between the germline ends. CDR3 in DNA: TGTGCCAGCAGCCAAGGATCAACCAGGTCCTACGAGCAGTACTTC. Amino acids: CASSQGSTRSYEQYF.

DNA of the CDR3: TGTGCCAGCAGCTTGTTCCCCGGGGAGCTGTTTTTT. It translates to CASSLFPGELFF. V and J are TRBV11-3 and TRBJ2-2, with D uncertain. CDR3 size: 12 residues. The V gene lost 3 bases and the J gene lost 6 bases, with 5 bases spanning the gap. CDR1 and CDR2 (germline): SGHNT, YENEEA.

The chain links TRBV2 to TRBJ1-2; D is perhaps TRBD1 (6 bases). Trimming removed 7 bases from V and 8 bases from J, with 14 bases in between. Germline V CDR1 and CDR2: SNHLY, FYNNEI. The CDR3 spans 12 residues. CDR3 nucleotides: TGTGCCAGCAAAACGGGGGCGGGAGGCTACACCTTC. Amino acids: CASKTGAGGYTF.

The rearrangement links TRBV11-3 to TRBJ2-1, with D hard to call. CDR3 length: 17 residues. Trimming cost V 3 bases and J 0 bases, with 15 bases left between them. Germline CDR1 and CDR2: SGHNT and YENEEA. CDR3 coding DNA: TGTGCCAGCAGCTTCGTTATGAAAAAAAGCTCCTACAATGAGCAGTTCTTC. It yields the protein CASSFVMKKSSYNEQFF.

This clone was recorded only once. The chain combines TRBV19 with TRBJ2-2; 8 bases line up with TRBD1. Germline assignment: CDR1 LNHDA and CDR2 SQIVND (reference sequence). The ends lost 4 bases at V and 6 bases at J; junction bases unmatched: 4. The CDR3 has 14 residues. The CDR3 reads CASSTAGGPGELFF. The DNA for the CDR3 is TGTGCCAGTAGTACCGCAGGGGGCCCCGGGGAGCTGTTTTTT.

The chain employs TRBV28 and TRBJ1-6, with 8 bases matching TRBD1. There are 17 residues in the CDR3. Unmatched junction bases numbered 15, after V lost 8 bases and J lost 6 bases. Looked up from germline, CDR1 is MDHEN and CDR2 is SYDVKM. CDR3 nucleotide sequence: TGTGCCAGCGGAGGGCTAATACCGGGACAGGCTAATTCACCCCTCCACTTT. Protein product: CASGGLIPGQANSPLHF.

The chain is built from TRBV7-9 and TRBJ2-7; no reliable D call. The germline V and J ends were trimmed by 3 bases and 6 bases, with 15 bases remaining between them. The CDR3 spans 14 residues. Germline V gene sequence: CDR1 SEHNR, CDR2 FQNEAQ (reference sequence). The CDR3 DNA sequence: TGTGCCAGCAGCTTTTTAACCATTATGGGCGAGCAGTACTTC. Residues: CASSFLTIMGEQYF. Variable domain in full (rest from reference TRBV7-9 and TRBJ2-7): DTGVSQNPRHKITKRGQNVTFRCDPISEHNRLYWYRQTLGQGPEFLTYFQNEAQLEKSRLLSDRFSAERPKGSFSTLEIQRTEQGDSAMYLCASSFLTIMGEQYFGPGTRLTVT.

This clone has a single count. The V gene is TRBV6-2 or TRBV6-3, the J gene TRBJ1-5; no definite D call. This CDR3 contains 15 residues. Germline values: CDR1 MNHEY, CDR2 SVGEGT. V was pared by 0 bases and J by 7 bases, with 13 bases between. Written as DNA, the CDR3 is TGTGCCAGCAGTTACTCGACTCCCTTGAGCCAGCCCCAGCATTTT. Translation gives CASSYSTPLSQPQHF.

CDR3 sequence: CASSLVADQPQHF. The DNA for the CDR3 is TGTGCCAGCAGCTTAGTAGCTGATCAGCCCCAGCATTTT. V is TRBV7-9 and J is TRBJ1-5; D is uncertain. The CDR3 consists of 13 residues. Germline CDR1 is SEHNR and CDR2 is FQNEAQ (reference sequence). Trimming took 1 base from V and 5 from J, leaving 6 bases between them.

The chain recombines TRBV5-1 with TRBJ2-6; the D call may be TRBD1 or TRBD2 (5 bases each). V gave up 4 bases and J gave up 0 bases, with 11 bases separating them. The CDR3 consists of 16 residues. CDR1 SGHRS and CDR2 YFSETQ come from the germline V gene. The CDR3 region has the DNA TGCGCCAGCAGCAAACGGGACGTCTCTGGGGCCAACGTCCTGACTTTC. This codes for CASSKRDVSGANVLTF.

The rearrangement joins TRBV12-3 or TRBV12-4 to TRBJ1-4; D possibly corresponds to TRBD1 (6 bases). V lost 3 bases and J lost 8, with 10 bases in between. There are 13 residues in the CDR3. For the CDR3, the DNA is TGTGCCAGCAGTTTTTACAGGGAAGAAAAACTGTTTTTT. Translating gives CASSFYREEKLFF.

The chain joins TRBV5-1 to TRBJ2-5; 11 bases are shared with TRBD2. From germline, CDR1 is SGHRS and CDR2 YFSETQ. The V gene end was trimmed by 1 base and the J gene end by 4 bases; junction bases not matched to a gene: 3. CDR3 length equals 15 residues. The DNA for the CDR3 is TGCGCCAGCAGCTTGAGGCTAGCGGGGGGAGAGACCCAGTACTTC. Protein: CASSLRLAGGETQYF.